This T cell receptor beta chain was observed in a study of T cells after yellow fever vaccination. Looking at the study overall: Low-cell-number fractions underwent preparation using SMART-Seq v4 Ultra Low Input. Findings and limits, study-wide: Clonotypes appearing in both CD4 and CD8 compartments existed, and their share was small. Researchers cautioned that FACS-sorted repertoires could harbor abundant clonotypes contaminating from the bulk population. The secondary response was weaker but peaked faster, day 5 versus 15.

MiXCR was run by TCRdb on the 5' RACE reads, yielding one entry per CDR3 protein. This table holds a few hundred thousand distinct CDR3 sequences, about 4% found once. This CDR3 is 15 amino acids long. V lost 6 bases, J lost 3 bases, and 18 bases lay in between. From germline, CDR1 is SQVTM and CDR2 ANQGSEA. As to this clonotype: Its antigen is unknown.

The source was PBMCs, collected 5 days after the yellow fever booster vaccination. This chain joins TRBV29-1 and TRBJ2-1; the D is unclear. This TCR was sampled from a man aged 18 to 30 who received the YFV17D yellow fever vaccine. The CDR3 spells CSVPGQNRFYNEQFF. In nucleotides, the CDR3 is TGCAGCGTCCCCGGGCAGAACAGATTCTACAATGAGCAGTTCTTC.